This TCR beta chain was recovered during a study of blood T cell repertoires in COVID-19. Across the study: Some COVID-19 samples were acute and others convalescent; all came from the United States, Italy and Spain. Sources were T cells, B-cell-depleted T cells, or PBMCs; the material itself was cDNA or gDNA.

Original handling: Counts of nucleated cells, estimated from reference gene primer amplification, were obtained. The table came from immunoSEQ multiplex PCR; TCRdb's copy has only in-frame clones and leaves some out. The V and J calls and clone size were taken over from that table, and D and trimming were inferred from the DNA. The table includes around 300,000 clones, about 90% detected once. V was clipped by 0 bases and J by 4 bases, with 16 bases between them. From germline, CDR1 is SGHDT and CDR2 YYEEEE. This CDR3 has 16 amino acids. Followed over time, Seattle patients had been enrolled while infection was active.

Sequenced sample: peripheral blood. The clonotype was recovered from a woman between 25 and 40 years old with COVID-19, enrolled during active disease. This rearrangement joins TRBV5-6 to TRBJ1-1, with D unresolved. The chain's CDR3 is CASSLESVSGFTEAFF. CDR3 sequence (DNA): TGTGCCAGCAGCTTGGAGTCCGTGAGCGGGTTCACTGAAGCTTTCTTT.